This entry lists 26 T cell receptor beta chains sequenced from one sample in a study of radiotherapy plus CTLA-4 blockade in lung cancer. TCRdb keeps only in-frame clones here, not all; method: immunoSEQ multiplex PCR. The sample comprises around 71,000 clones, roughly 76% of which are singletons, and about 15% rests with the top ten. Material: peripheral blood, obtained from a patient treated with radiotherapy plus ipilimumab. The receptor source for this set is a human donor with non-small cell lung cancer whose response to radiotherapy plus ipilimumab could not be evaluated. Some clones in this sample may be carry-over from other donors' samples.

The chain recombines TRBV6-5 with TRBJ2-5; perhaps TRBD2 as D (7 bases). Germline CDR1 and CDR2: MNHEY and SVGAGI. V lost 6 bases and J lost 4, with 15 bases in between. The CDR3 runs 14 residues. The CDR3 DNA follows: TGTGCCAGCAGGTTCAGGGGAGGGGCAGAGACCCAGTACTTC. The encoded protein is CASRFRGGAETQYF.

CDR3 nucleotides: TGCGCCAGCAGCCAAGGGTGGGGACAGGGGGCCTACGAGCAGTACTTC. Its protein product is CASSQGWGQGAYEQYF. The genes are TRBV4-1 and TRBJ2-7; 11 nucleotides line up with TRBD1. The CDR3 is 16 residues long. Germline V gene lookup returns CDR1 MGHRA and CDR2 YSYEKL. The J segment lost 2 bases and the V segment lost 1 base, leaving 4 bases of the junction unmatched.

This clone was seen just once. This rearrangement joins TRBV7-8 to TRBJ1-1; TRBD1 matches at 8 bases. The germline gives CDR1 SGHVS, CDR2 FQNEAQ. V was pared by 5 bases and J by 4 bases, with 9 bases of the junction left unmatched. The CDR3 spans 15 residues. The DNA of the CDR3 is TGTGCCAGCAGCCCACTAAGACAGGGGCCCACTGAAGCTTTCTTT. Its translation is CASSPLRQGPTEAFF.

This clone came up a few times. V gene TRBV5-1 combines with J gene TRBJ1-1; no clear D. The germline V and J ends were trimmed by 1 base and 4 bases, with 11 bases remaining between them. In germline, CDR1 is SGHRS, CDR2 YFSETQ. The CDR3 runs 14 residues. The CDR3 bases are TGCGCCAGCAGCTTGAGTCGGGCGGGCACTGAAGCTTTCTTT. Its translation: CASSLSRAGTEAFF.

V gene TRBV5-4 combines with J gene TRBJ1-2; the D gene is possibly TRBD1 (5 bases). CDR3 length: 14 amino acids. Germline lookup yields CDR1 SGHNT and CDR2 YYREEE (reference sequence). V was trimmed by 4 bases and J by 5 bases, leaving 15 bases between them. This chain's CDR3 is CASSGADVGYGYTF. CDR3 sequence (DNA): TGTGCCAGCAGCGGGGCGGACGTGGGTTATGGCTACACCTTC.

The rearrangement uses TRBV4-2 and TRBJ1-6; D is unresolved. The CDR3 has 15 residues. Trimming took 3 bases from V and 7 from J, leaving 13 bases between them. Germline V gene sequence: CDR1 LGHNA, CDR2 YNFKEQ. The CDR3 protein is CASSQEWQPNSPLHF. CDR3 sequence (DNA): TGTGCCAGCAGCCAGGAGTGGCAGCCCAATTCACCCCTCCACTTT.

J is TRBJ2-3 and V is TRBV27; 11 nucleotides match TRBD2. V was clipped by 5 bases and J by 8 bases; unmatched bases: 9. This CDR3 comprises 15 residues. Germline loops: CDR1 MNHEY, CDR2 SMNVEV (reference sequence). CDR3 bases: TGTGCCAGCAGTCCGTATAGCGGGGGGGCGGGTACGCAGTATTTT. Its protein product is CASSPYSGGAGTQYF.

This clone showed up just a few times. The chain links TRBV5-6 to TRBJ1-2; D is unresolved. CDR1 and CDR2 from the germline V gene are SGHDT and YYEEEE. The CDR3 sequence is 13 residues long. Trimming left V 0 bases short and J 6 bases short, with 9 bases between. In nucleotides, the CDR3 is TGTGCCAGCAGCTTGGCCAACGGGGATGGCTACACCTTC. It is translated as CASSLANGDGYTF. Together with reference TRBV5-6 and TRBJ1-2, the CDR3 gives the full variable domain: DAGVTQSPTHLIKTRGQQVTLRCSPKSGHDTVSWYQQALGQGPQFIFQYYEEEERQRGNFPDRFSGHQFPNYSSELNVNALLLGDSALYLCASSLANGDGYTFGSGTRLTVV.

CDR3 sequence reads: CASMGQGPYEQYF. The CDR3 DNA reads as TGTGCCAGCATGGGTCAGGGCCCCTACGAGCAGTACTTC. The chain links TRBV6-5 to TRBJ2-7, with D perhaps matching TRBD1 (5 bases). Germline V gene sequence: CDR1 MNHEY, CDR2 SVGAGI. Deletions cut 7 bases from V and 2 bases from J, with 12 bases between. This CDR3 has 13 amino acids.

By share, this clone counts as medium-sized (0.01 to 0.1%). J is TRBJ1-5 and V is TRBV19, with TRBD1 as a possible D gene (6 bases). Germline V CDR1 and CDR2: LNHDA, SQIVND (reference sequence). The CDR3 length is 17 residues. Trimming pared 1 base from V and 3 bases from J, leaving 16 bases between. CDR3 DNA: TGTGCCAGTAGTATAGCGGCAGGGGAAGGGAACAATCAGCCCCAGCATTTT. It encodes CASSIAAGEGNNQPQHF.

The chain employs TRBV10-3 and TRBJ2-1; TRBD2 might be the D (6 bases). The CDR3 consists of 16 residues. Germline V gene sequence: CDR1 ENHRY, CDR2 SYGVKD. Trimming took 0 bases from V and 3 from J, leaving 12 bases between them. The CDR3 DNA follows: TGTGCCATCAGTGAGTCGATTCCGGGGGTCTACAATGAGCAGTTCTTC. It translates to CAISESIPGVYNEQFF.

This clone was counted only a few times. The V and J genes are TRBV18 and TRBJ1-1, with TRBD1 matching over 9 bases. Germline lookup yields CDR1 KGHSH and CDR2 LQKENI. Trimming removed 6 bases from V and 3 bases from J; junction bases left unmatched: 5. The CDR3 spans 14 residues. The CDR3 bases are TGTGCCAGCTCGAGGACAGGGGCAGACACTGAAGCTTTCTTT. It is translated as CASSRTGADTEAFF.

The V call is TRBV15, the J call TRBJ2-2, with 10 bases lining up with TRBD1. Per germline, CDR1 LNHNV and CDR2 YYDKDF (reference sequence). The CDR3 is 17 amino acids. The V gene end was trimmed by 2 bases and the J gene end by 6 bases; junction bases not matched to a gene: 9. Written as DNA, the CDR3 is TGTGCCACCAGCAGACCAAAGACAGGGGGCGGGCCCGGGGAGCTGTTTTTT. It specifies CATSRPKTGGGPGELFF. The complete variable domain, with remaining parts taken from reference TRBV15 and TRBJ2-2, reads DAMVIQNPRYQVTQFGKPVTLSCSQTLNHNVMYWYQQKSSQAPKLLFHYYDKDFNNEADTPDNFQSRRPNTSFCFLDIRSPGLGDTAMYLCATSRPKTGGGPGELFFGEGSRLTVL.

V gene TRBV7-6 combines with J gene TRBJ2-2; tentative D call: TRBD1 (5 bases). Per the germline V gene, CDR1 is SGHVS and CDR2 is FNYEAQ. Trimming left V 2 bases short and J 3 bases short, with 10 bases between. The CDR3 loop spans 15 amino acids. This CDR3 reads CASSLQGSYTGELFF. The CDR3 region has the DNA TGTGCCAGCAGCTTACAGGGATCGTACACCGGGGAGCTGTTTTTT.

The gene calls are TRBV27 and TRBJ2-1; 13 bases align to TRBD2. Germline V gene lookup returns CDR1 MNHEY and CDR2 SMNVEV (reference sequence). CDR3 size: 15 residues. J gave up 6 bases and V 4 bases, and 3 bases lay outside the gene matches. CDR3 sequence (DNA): TGTGCCAGCAGTTCTACTAGCGGGGGGGTCAATGAGCAGTTCTTC. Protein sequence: CASSSTSGGVNEQFF.

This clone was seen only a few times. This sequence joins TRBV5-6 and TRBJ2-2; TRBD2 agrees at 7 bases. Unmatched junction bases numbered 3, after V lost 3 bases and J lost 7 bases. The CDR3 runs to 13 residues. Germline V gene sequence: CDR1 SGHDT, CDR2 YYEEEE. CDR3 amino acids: CASSWTSLGELFF. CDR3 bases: TGTGCCAGCAGCTGGACTAGTCTCGGGGAGCTGTTTTTT.

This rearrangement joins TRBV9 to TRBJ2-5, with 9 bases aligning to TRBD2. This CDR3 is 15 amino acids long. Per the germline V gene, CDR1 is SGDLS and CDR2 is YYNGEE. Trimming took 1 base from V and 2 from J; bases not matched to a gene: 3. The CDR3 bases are TGTGCCAGCAGCGTACTAGCGGGGTTACAAGAGACCCAGTACTTC. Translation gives CASSVLAGLQETQYF.

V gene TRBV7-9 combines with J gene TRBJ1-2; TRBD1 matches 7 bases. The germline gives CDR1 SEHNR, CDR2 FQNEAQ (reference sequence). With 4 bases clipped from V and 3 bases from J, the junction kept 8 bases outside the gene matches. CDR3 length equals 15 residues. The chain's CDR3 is CASSYSLGGDYGYTF. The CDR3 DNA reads TGTGCCAGCAGCTATTCCCTAGGGGGCGACTATGGCTACACCTTC.

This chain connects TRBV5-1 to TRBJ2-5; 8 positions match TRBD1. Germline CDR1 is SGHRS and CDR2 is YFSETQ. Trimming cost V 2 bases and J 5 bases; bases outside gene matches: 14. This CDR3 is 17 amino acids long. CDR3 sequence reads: CASSLLPPQGAGETQYF. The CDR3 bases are TGCGCCAGCAGCTTACTCCCCCCGCAGGGGGCAGGCGAGACCCAGTACTTC.

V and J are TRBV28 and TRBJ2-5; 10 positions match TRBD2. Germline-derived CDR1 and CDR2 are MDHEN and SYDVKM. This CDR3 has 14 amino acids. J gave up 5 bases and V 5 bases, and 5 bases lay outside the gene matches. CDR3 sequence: CASSPLAGRETQYF. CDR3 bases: TGTGCCAGCAGTCCACTAGCGGGGCGGGAGACCCAGTACTTC.

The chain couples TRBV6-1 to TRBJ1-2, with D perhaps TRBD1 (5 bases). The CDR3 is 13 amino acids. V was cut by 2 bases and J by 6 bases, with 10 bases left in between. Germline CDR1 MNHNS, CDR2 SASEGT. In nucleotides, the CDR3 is TGTGCCAGCAGTGAAATGGGGCAAAATGGCTACACCTTC. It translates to CASSEMGQNGYTF.

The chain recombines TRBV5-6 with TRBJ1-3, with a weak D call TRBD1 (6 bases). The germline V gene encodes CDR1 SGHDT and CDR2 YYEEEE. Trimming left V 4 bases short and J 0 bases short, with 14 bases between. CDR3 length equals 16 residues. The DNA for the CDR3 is TGTGCCAGCAGCCCGGAGACAGGTCCCTCTGGAAACACCATATATTTT. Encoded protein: CASSPETGPSGNTIYF.

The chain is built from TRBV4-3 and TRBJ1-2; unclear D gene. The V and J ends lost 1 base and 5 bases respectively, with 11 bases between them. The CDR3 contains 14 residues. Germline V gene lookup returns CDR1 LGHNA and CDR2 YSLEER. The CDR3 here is CASSQASGSYGYTF. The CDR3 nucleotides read TGCGCCAGCAGCCAAGCTTCCGGGAGTTATGGCTACACCTTC.

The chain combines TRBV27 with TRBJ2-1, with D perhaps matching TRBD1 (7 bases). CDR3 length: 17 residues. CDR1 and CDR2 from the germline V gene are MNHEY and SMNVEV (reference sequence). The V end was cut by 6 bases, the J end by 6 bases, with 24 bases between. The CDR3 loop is CASSNPPGQGGRNEQFF. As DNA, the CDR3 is TGTGCCAGCAGCAACCCCCCGGGGCAGGGGGGTCGCAATGAGCAGTTCTTC.

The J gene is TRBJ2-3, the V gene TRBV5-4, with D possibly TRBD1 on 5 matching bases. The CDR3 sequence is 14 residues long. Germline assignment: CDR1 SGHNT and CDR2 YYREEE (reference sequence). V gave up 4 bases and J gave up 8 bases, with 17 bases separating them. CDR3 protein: CASSPDQSRGTQYF. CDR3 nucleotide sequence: TGTGCCAGCAGCCCGGACCAGTCTAGGGGTACGCAGTATTTT.

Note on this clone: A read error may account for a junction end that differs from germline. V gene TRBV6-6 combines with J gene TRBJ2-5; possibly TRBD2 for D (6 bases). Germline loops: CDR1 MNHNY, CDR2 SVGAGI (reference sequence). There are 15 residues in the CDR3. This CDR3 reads CASSYRRGPQETRYF. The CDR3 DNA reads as TGTGCCAGCAGTTACAGGCGGGGACCCCAAGAGACCCGGTACTTC.